The 14 T cell receptor beta chains below all came from one sample that was sequenced in a study of response to subunit inactivated influenza vaccine. TCRdb passed the RT-PCR reads through MiXCR, listing each CDR3 protein once. The table shows 450,000 to 600,000 distinct CDR3 sequences, with 6.5% to 8% occurring only once. Source: PBMCs from blood, taken roughly 24 months after vaccination. These receptors came from a man between 50 and 70 years old who received an inactivated influenza vaccine.

This clonotype was counted between two and nine times. The chain uses TRBV27 and TRBJ1-6; D is undetermined. CDR3 size: 13 residues. Germline V gene data show CDR1 as MNHEY and CDR2 as SMNVEV (reference sequence). V lost 2 bases and J 10 bases, leaving 9 bases between the germline ends. CDR3 amino acids: CASSLRVGSPLHF. In DNA, the CDR3 is TGTGCCAGCAGTTTAAGGGTGGGCTCACCCCTCCACTTT.

This clonotype came up a few times. V is TRBV7-2 and J is TRBJ1-5; 8 bases line up with TRBD1. Germline CDR1 reads SGHTA; CDR2 reads FQGNSA. V was pared by 3 bases and J by 2 bases, with 3 bases of the junction left unmatched. This CDR3 has 15 residues. CDR3 nucleotide sequence: TGTGCCAGCAGCTTTCAGGGGGCTCGCAATCAGCCCCAGCATTTT. This sequence encodes CASSFQGARNQPQHF.

This clonotype was found a few times. The chain uses TRBV10-3 and TRBJ1-2; D is unclear. Germline V gene data show CDR1 as ENHRY and CDR2 as SYGVKD. Between the trimmed V and J ends, which lost 11 bases and 4 bases, there was a span of 20 bases. The CDR3 consists of 14 residues. The CDR3 nucleotides are TGTGCCTCCAAGAGACTGGTTGAAGGCTATGGCTACACCTTC. This sequence encodes CASKRLVEGYGYTF.

This clonotype showed up just a few times. The rearrangement links TRBV5-1 to TRBJ2-6, with D possibly matching TRBD2 (6 bases). The ends were cut back, 0 bases at V and 0 bases at J, with 16 bases in the middle. This CDR3 contains 19 residues. Germline V gene lookup returns CDR1 SGHRS and CDR2 YFSETQ. This chain's CDR3 is CASSLDPPGLSSGANVLTF. The CDR3 DNA sequence: TGCGCCAGCAGCTTGGATCCGCCGGGACTGAGCTCTGGGGCCAACGTCCTGACTTTC.

The chain couples TRBV7-2 to TRBJ2-7; 8 positions agree with TRBD2. V was clipped by 1 base and J by 7 bases; unmatched bases: 12. The CDR3 runs 16 residues. Looked up from germline, CDR1 is SGHTA and CDR2 is FQGNSA. The CDR3 loop is CASSLDSGNPLWEQYF. CDR3 nucleotides: TGTGCCAGCAGCTTAGATAGCGGGAACCCCCTCTGGGAGCAGTACTTC. Full variable domain (remainder filled in from reference TRBV7-2 and TRBJ2-7): GAGVSQSPSNKVTEKGKDVELRCDPISGHTALYWYRQSLGQGLEFLIYFQGNSAPDKSGLPSDRFSAERTGGSVSTLTIQRTQQEDSAVYLCASSLDSGNPLWEQYFGPGTRLTVT.

Only a few counts were recorded for this clonotype. The V gene is TRBV28, the J gene TRBJ2-3, with D maybe TRBD1 (5 bases). CDR1 and CDR2 from the germline V gene are MDHEN and SYDVKM. Trimming left V 6 bases short and J 2 bases short, with 15 bases between. The CDR3 is 15 amino acids. CDR3 sequence reads: CASRSFRQHTDTQYF. CDR3 DNA sequence: TGTGCCAGCAGGAGCTTTCGACAGCACACAGATACGCAGTATTTT.

The CDR3 DNA reads as TGTGCCAGCAGCTTAGCGGGACGGGAGCTGTTTTTT. Translation gives CASSLAGRELFF. V gene TRBV7-9 combines with J gene TRBJ2-2; D is perhaps TRBD1 or TRBD2 (5 bases each). Germline V gene lookup returns CDR1 SEHNR and CDR2 FQNEAQ (reference sequence). The CDR3 consists of 12 residues. The V and J ends lost 0 bases and 9 bases respectively, with 5 bases between them.

The sample holds many counts of this clonotype. The chain has TRBV7-9 and TRBJ2-7; D gene uncertain. Trimming left V 2 bases short and J 2 bases short, with 10 bases between. Germline V lookup: CDR1 SEHNR, CDR2 FQNEAQ (reference sequence). There are 14 residues in the CDR3. The CDR3 sequence: CASSLHRIPYEQYF. The CDR3 region has the DNA TGTGCCAGCAGCTTACACCGGATCCCCTACGAGCAGTACTTC. The full variable domain, in which reference TRBV7-9 and TRBJ2-7 provide the parts outside the CDR3, is DTGVSQNPRHKITKRGQNVTFRCDPISEHNRLYWYRQTLGQGPEFLTYFQNEAQLEKSRLLSDRFSAERPKGSFSTLEIQRTEQGDSAMYLCASSLHRIPYEQYFGPGTRLTVT.

This clonotype was counted a few times. The chain carries TRBV15 and TRBJ2-2; a possible D gene is TRBD2 (6 bases). Trimming cost V 6 bases and J 9 bases, with 14 bases left between them. Germline CDR1 reads LNHNV; CDR2 reads YYDKDF (reference sequence). The CDR3 consists of 13 residues. CDR3 in DNA: TGTGCCACCAGTAATTACGGGGGAAGGGAGCTGTTTTTT. Its protein is CATSNYGGRELFF.

This clonotype occurred many times. The chain couples TRBV9 to TRBJ1-3, with D maybe TRBD1 (6 bases). There are 15 residues in the CDR3. V was cut by 2 bases and J by 2 bases, with 11 bases left in between. Germline V CDR1 and CDR2: SGDLS, YYNGEE. CDR3 sequence reads: CASSVSGVAGNTIYF. CDR3 sequence (DNA): TGTGCCAGCAGCGTTTCAGGGGTCGCTGGAAACACCATATATTTT.

The chain carries TRBV20-1 and TRBJ2-3, with 10 bases identical to TRBD2. The CDR3 extends over 15 amino acids. The trim removed 1 base at V and 2 bases at J, leaving 3 bases unmatched. The germline CDR1 and CDR2 sequences are DFQATT and SNEGSKA (reference sequence). CDR3 amino acids: CSARGTSGVTDTQYF. Here the CDR3 DNA reads TGCAGTGCTAGAGGGACTAGCGGTGTCACAGATACGCAGTATTTT.

This clonotype was picked up a small number of times. The rearrangement joins TRBV6-2 or TRBV6-3 to TRBJ2-2, with TRBD1 matching over 7 bases. Per germline, CDR1 MNHEY and CDR2 SVGEGT. J was trimmed by 0 bases and V by 6 bases; bases with no gene match: 4. CDR3 length: 15 residues. CDR3: CASRHRGPNTGELFF. Here the CDR3 DNA reads TGTGCCAGCAGACACAGGGGCCCGAACACCGGGGAGCTGTTTTTT.

This clonotype was seen many times. The V and J genes are TRBV28 and TRBJ2-2, with 7 bases identical to TRBD1. V lost 5 bases and J lost 0; bases outside the gene matches: 3. Per the germline V gene, CDR1 is MDHEN and CDR2 is SYDVKM. The CDR3 is made up of 15 amino acids. CDR3 nucleotides: TGTGCCAGCAGTGCGGACAGGACGAACACCGGGGAGCTGTTTTTT. It yields the protein CASSADRTNTGELFF.

The table lists this clonotype with many counts. The DNA for the CDR3 is TGCGCCAGCAGCTTCCTCCCAGGGGACTCCTACAATGAGCAGTTCTTC. It encodes CASSFLPGDSYNEQFF. The rearrangement uses TRBV4-1 and TRBJ2-1; perhaps TRBD1 as D (6 bases). The CDR3 sequence is 16 residues long. Trimming cost V 5 bases and J 0 bases, with 14 bases left between them. Germline V gene sequence: CDR1 MGHRA, CDR2 YSYEKL.